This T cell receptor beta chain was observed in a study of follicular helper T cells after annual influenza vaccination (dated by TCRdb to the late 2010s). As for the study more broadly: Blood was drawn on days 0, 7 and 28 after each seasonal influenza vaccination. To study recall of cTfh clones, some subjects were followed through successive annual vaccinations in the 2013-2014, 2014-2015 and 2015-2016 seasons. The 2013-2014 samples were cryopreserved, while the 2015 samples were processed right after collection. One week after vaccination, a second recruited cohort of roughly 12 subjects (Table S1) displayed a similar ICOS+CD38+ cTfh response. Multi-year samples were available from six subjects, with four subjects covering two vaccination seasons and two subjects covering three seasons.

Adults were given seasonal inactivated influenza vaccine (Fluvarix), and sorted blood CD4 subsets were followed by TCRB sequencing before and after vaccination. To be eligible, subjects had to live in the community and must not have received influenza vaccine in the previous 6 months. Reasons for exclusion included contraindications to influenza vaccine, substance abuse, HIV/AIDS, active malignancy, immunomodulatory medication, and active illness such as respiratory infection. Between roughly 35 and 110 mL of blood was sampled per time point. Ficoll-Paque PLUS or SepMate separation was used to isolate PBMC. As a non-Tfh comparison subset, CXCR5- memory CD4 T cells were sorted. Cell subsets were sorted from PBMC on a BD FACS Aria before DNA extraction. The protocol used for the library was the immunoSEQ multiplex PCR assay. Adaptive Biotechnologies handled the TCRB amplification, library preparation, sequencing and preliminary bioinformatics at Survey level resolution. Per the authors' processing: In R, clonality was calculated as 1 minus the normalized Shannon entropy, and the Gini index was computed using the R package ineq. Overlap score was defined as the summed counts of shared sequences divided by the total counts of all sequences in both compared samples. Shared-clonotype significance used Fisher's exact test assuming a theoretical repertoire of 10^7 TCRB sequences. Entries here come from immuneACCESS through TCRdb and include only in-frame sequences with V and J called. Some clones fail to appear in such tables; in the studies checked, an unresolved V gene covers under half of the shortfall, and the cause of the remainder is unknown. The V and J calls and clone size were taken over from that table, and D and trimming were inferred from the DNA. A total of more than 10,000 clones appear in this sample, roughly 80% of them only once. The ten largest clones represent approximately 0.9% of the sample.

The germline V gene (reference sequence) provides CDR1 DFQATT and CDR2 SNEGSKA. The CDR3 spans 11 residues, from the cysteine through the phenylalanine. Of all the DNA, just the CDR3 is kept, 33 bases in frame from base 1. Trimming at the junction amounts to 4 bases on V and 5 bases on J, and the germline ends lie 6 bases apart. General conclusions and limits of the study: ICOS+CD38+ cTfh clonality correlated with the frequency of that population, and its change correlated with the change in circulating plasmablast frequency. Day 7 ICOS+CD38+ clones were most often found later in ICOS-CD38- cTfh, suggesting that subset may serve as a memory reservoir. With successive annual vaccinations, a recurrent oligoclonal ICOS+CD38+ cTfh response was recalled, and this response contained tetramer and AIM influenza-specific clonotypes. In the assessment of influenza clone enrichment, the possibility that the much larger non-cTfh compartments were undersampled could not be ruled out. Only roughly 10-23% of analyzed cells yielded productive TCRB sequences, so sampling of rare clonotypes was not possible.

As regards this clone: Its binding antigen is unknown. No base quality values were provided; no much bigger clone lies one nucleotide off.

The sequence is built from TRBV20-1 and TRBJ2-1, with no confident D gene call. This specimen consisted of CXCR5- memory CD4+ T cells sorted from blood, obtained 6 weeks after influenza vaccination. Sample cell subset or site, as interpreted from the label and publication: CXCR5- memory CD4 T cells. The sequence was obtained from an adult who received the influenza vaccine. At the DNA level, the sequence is TGCAGTGCTACGAACAACAATGAGCAGTTCTTC. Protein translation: CSATNNNEQFF.